This T cell receptor beta chain is drawn from a study of blood T cell repertoires in COVID-19. Study context: Researchers got acute and convalescent COVID-19 samples from the United States, Italy and Spain. T cells, B-cell-depleted T cells, or PBMCs provided the cDNA or gDNA that served as material.

Authors' analysis steps: How many nucleated cells were present was estimated from reference gene primer amplification. The table came from immunoSEQ multiplex PCR; TCRdb's copy has only in-frame clones and leaves some out. D and trimming come from the DNA, and the V and J calls and clone size come from that table. This sample has about 160,000 clones, with roughly 88% found just once. The CDR3 contains 15 residues. Germline V gives CDR1 SGDLS, CDR2 YYNGEE. After removal of 5 bases from V and 2 bases from J, the junction contained 7 bases not matched to a gene. The receptor was derived from a woman older than 75 with active or convalescent COVID-19. Material for sequencing was peripheral blood. This sequence joins TRBV9 and TRBJ2-3, with 8 bases matching TRBD2. The CDR3 nucleotides read TGTGCCAGCAGAGCCGGCGGGGGGATCACAGATACGCAGTATTTT. Translation: CASRAGGGITDTQYF.